A selection of T cell receptor beta chains follows, all from one sample in a study of vaccination effects on CD4 cells after COVID-19. TCRdb's table, derived via immunoSEQ multiplex PCR, lists solely in-frame clones and lacks some. The profile covers tens of thousands of clones, with 65% to 80% appearing a single time and about 2.5% taken by the ten largest. These receptors have no known antigen. The material sequenced was CD4+ T cells from PBMCs cultured without peptide, taken after COVID-19 vaccination. Every receptor here comes from a human donor who received a COVID-19 vaccine. CDR3s include the opening cysteine and the closing phenylalanine or tryptophan. Each record gives: V gene, J gene, clone size, D gene, CDR3 protein, CDR3 DNA. D genes are given only for firm matches. Some rows have no size entry. The others give once, few or many, or a class for an expanded clone.

v_call: TRBV5-1; j_call: TRBJ1-2; clone_size: -; d_call: -; cdr3_aa: CASSLVAGVGYGYTF; cdr3_nt: TGCGCCAGCAGCTTGGTTGCAGGGGTGGGGTATGGCTACACCTTC
v_call: TRBV9; j_call: TRBJ1-2; clone_size: -; d_call: TRBD1; cdr3_aa: CASSARQGSAYGYTF; cdr3_nt: TGTGCCAGCAGCGCTCGACAGGGATCCGCCTATGGCTACACCTTC
v_call: TRBV5-4; j_call: TRBJ2-3; clone_size: -; d_call: TRBD1; cdr3_aa: CASSPDRGTDTQYF; cdr3_nt: TGTGCCAGCAGCCCGGACAGGGGGACAGATACGCAGTATTTT
v_call: TRBV7-2; j_call: TRBJ2-1; clone_size: -; d_call: TRBD2; cdr3_aa: CASSLEGLAYNEQFF; cdr3_nt: TGTGCCAGCAGCTTAGAAGGACTAGCCTACAATGAGCAGTTCTTC
v_call: TRBV19; j_call: TRBJ1-2; clone_size: few; d_call: -; cdr3_aa: CASSTTGLAYGYTF; cdr3_nt: TGTGCCAGTAGTACCACGGGCCTTGCCTATGGCTACACCTTC
v_call: TRBV19; j_call: TRBJ1-1; clone_size: -; d_call: TRBD1; cdr3_aa: CASSREGQSKAFF; cdr3_nt: TGTGCCAGTAGTCGTGAGGGACAGTCGAAAGCTTTCTTT
v_call: TRBV5-1; j_call: TRBJ2-5; clone_size: -; d_call: TRBD2; cdr3_aa: CASSPPGLAGQWGETQYF; cdr3_nt: TGCGCCAGCAGCCCGCCGGGACTAGCGGGGCAATGGGGAGAGACCCAGTACTTC
v_call: TRBV7-9; j_call: TRBJ2-1; clone_size: -; d_call: -; cdr3_aa: CASSLASRGLREQFF; cdr3_nt: TGTGCCAGCAGCTTAGCCAGCAGAGGTCTCAGGGAGCAGTTCTTC
v_call: TRBV27; j_call: TRBJ1-6; clone_size: once; d_call: -; cdr3_aa: CASSSGPATYNSPLHF; cdr3_nt: TGTGCCAGCAGTTCGGGACCGGCGACTTATAATTCACCCCTCCACTTT
v_call: TRBV2; j_call: TRBJ1-2; clone_size: -; d_call: -; cdr3_aa: CASSGAINYGYTF; cdr3_nt: TGTGCCAGCAGTGGGGCGATCAACTATGGCTACACCTTC
v_call: TRBV30; j_call: TRBJ2-5; clone_size: few; d_call: -; cdr3_aa: CAWSGLQETQYF; cdr3_nt: TGTGCCTGGAGTGGTCTCCAAGAGACCCAGTACTTC
v_call: TRBV28; j_call: TRBJ1-1; clone_size: -; d_call: -; cdr3_aa: CASSPRRVTEAFF; cdr3_nt: TGTGCCAGCAGTCCCAGACGGGTCACTGAAGCTTTCTTT
v_call: TRBV29-1; j_call: TRBJ1-1; clone_size: -; d_call: -; cdr3_aa: CSGGLGNMNTEAFF; cdr3_nt: TGCAGCGGGGGTTTGGGGAATATGAACACTGAAGCTTTCTTT
v_call: TRBV29-1; j_call: TRBJ2-3; clone_size: once; d_call: -; cdr3_aa: CGQSSGTDTQYF; cdr3_nt: TGCGGACAATCGAGCGGCACAGATACGCAGTATTTT
v_call: TRBV7-3; j_call: TRBJ1-1; clone_size: few; d_call: -; cdr3_aa: CASSLSGDTEAFF; cdr3_nt: TGTGCCAGCAGCCTAAGTGGTGACACTGAAGCTTTCTTT
v_call: TRBV7-2; j_call: TRBJ2-4; clone_size: few; d_call: TRBD2; cdr3_aa: CASSPPGGGENIQYF; cdr3_nt: TGTGCCAGCAGCCCTCCCGGCGGGGGAGAAAACATTCAGTACTTC
v_call: TRBV5-1; j_call: TRBJ2-5; clone_size: -; d_call: -; cdr3_aa: CASSYSGTQQETQYF; cdr3_nt: TGCGCCAGCAGCTACTCCGGGACACAACAAGAGACCCAGTACTTC
v_call: TRBV5-1; j_call: TRBJ1-2; clone_size: -; d_call: -; cdr3_aa: CASSSQQGNYGYTF; cdr3_nt: TGCGCCAGCAGCTCTCAACAGGGTAACTATGGCTACACCTTC
v_call: TRBV7-8; j_call: TRBJ2-3; clone_size: -; d_call: TRBD2; cdr3_aa: CASSLVAGAWRDTQYF; cdr3_nt: TGTGCCAGCAGCTTAGTAGCGGGGGCGTGGAGAGATACGCAGTATTTT
v_call: TRBV12-3/TRBV12-4; j_call: TRBJ1-5; clone_size: -; d_call: TRBD1; cdr3_aa: CASRDRANQPQHF; cdr3_nt: TGTGCCAGCCGGGACAGGGCGAATCAGCCCCAGCATTTT
v_call: TRBV18; j_call: TRBJ1-1; clone_size: -; d_call: -; cdr3_aa: CASSPPTGVTEAFF; cdr3_nt: TGTGCCAGCTCACCACCGACAGGCGTAACTGAAGCTTTCTTT
v_call: TRBV6-4; j_call: TRBJ2-6; clone_size: -; d_call: -; cdr3_aa: CASSDMASGANVLTF; cdr3_nt: TGTGCCAGCAGTGATATGGCCTCTGGGGCCAACGTCCTGACTTTC
v_call: TRBV7-2; j_call: TRBJ1-6; clone_size: -; d_call: TRBD1; cdr3_aa: CASSLGGQGNSPLHF; cdr3_nt: TGTGCCAGCAGCTTAGGGGGACAGGGTAACTCACCCCTCCACTTT
v_call: TRBV5-1; j_call: TRBJ1-4; clone_size: -; d_call: -; cdr3_aa: CASSLASLETEKLFF; cdr3_nt: TGCGCCAGCAGCTTGGCCTCATTAGAAACTGAAAAACTGTTTTTT
v_call: TRBV11-2; j_call: TRBJ2-3; clone_size: -; d_call: -; cdr3_aa: CASSRVGRTDTQYF; cdr3_nt: TGTGCCAGCAGCCGCGTCGGACGCACAGATACGCAGTATTTT
v_call: TRBV6-6; j_call: TRBJ2-3; clone_size: -; d_call: -; cdr3_aa: CASSFADTQYF; cdr3_nt: TGTGCCAGCAGTTTCGCTGATACGCAGTATTTT
v_call: TRBV10-3; j_call: TRBJ1-6; clone_size: few; d_call: -; cdr3_aa: CAISEFDSPLHF; cdr3_nt: TGTGCCATCAGTGAGTTTGATTCACCCCTCCACTTT
v_call: TRBV7-2; j_call: TRBJ2-5; clone_size: few; d_call: -; cdr3_aa: CASSLVSGRETQYF; cdr3_nt: TGTGCCAGCAGCTTAGTGTCAGGGAGGGAGACCCAGTACTTC
v_call: TRBV27; j_call: TRBJ2-5; clone_size: once; d_call: TRBD1; cdr3_aa: CASSDRAETQYF; cdr3_nt: TGTGCCAGCTCAGACAGGGCGGAGACCCAGTACTTC
v_call: TRBV25-1; j_call: TRBJ2-5; clone_size: -; d_call: -; cdr3_aa: CASSEYWGVEETQYF; cdr3_nt: TGTGCCAGCAGTGAATATTGGGGTGTCGAGGAGACCCAGTACTTC
v_call: TRBV6-5; j_call: TRBJ1-1; clone_size: -; d_call: -; cdr3_aa: CASSGSGRNTEAFF; cdr3_nt: TGTGCCAGCAGCGGCTCCGGGAGAAACACTGAAGCTTTCTTT
v_call: TRBV5-1; j_call: TRBJ1-6; clone_size: -; d_call: -; cdr3_aa: CASSLAQALAPLHF; cdr3_nt: TGCGCCAGCAGCTTGGCCCAGGCCTTGGCACCCCTCCACTTT
v_call: TRBV5-1; j_call: TRBJ1-1; clone_size: -; d_call: TRBD1; cdr3_aa: CASSWGYTGGNTEAFF; cdr3_nt: TGCGCCAGCAGCTGGGGATATACAGGGGGCAACACTGAAGCTTTCTTT
v_call: TRBV6-5; j_call: TRBJ1-4; clone_size: -; d_call: TRBD1; cdr3_aa: CASRPGTGANEKLFF; cdr3_nt: TGTGCCAGCAGACCAGGGACAGGGGCTAATGAAAAACTGTTTTTT
v_call: TRBV2; j_call: TRBJ2-5; clone_size: -; d_call: TRBD1; cdr3_aa: CASNRDSRRETQYF; cdr3_nt: TGTGCCAGCAACCGGGACAGCCGACGAGAGACCCAGTACTTC
v_call: TRBV5-1; j_call: TRBJ2-3; clone_size: -; d_call: TRBD2; cdr3_aa: CASSLDATSGGSDTQYF; cdr3_nt: TGCGCCAGCAGCTTGGATGCGACTAGCGGGGGCTCAGATACGCAGTATTTT
v_call: TRBV5-1; j_call: TRBJ1-1; clone_size: -; d_call: TRBD1; cdr3_aa: CASSLGRDRVRTEAFF; cdr3_nt: TGCGCCAGCAGCTTAGGCCGGGACAGGGTTAGGACTGAAGCTTTCTTT
v_call: TRBV18; j_call: TRBJ1-6; clone_size: -; d_call: -; cdr3_aa: CASSPFRGGYNSPLHF; cdr3_nt: TGTGCCAGCTCACCGTTCAGGGGAGGCTATAATTCACCCCTCCACTTT
v_call: TRBV19; j_call: TRBJ1-1; clone_size: -; d_call: TRBD1; cdr3_aa: CASSARGHTEAFF; cdr3_nt: TGTGCCAGTAGCGCGAGGGGGCACACTGAAGCTTTCTTT
v_call: TRBV6-2/TRBV6-3; j_call: TRBJ1-5; clone_size: -; d_call: -; cdr3_aa: CASSFLQGRQPQHF; cdr3_nt: TGTGCCAGCAGTTTTCTTCAAGGTCGTCAGCCCCAGCATTTT
v_call: TRBV14; j_call: TRBJ2-2; clone_size: -; d_call: -; cdr3_aa: CASSQSSNTGELFF; cdr3_nt: TGTGCCAGCAGCCAATCTTCGAACACCGGGGAGCTGTTTTTT
v_call: TRBV9; j_call: TRBJ2-3; clone_size: -; d_call: -; cdr3_aa: CASSVGISTDTQYF; cdr3_nt: TGTGCCAGCAGCGTAGGGATAAGCACAGATACGCAGTATTTT
v_call: TRBV6-2/TRBV6-3; j_call: TRBJ2-1; clone_size: -; d_call: -; cdr3_aa: CASSLIPLYNEQFF; cdr3_nt: TGTGCCAGCAGTTTAATTCCCCTCTACAATGAGCAGTTCTTC